Listed below are T cell receptor beta chains from one sample, sequenced in a study of OX40 agonist ivuxolimab in advanced cancers. The method was immunoSEQ multiplex PCR; TCRdb's version includes in-frame clones alone and lacks a portion of them. Of about 50,000 clones listed, about 89% are singletons. The sample consisted of CD4+ or CD8+ T cells sorted from blood, taken in a trial of the OX40 agonist ivuxolimab. All receptors come from an adult with an advanced solid tumor such as melanoma, head and neck, liver or kidney cancer. The CDR3 runs from the conserved cysteine through the conserved F or W. A D gene is named only where the DNA matches it firmly. The size field is filled for only some rows; it gives once, few, many or a size class.

clone size: once; V gene: TRBV10-3; J gene: TRBJ1-2; D gene: TRBD1; CDR3 protein: CAISDPRTGGRGYTF; CDR3 DNA: TGTGCCATCAGTGACCCCAGGACAGGGGGCCGAGGCTACACCTTC
clone size: few; V gene: TRBV18; J gene: TRBJ1-1; D gene: TRBD1; CDR3 protein: CASSPTGMNTEAFF; CDR3 DNA: TGTGCCAGCTCACCGACAGGGATGAACACTGAAGCTTTCTTT
clone size: .; V gene: TRBV5-6; J gene: TRBJ2-5; D gene: .; CDR3 protein: CASSLGGHPGKTQYF; CDR3 DNA: TGTGCCAGCAGCTTGGGGGGACACCCTGGGAAGACCCAGTACTTC
clone size: .; V gene: TRBV5-1; J gene: TRBJ1-1; D gene: .; CDR3 protein: CASSAPTGGNTEAFF; CDR3 DNA: TGCGCCAGCAGCGCACCAACCGGGGGCAACACTGAAGCTTTCTTT
clone size: .; V gene: TRBV19; J gene: TRBJ1-4; D gene: TRBD1; CDR3 protein: CASSPGTGVTNEKLFF; CDR3 DNA: TGTGCCAGTAGCCCCGGGACAGGGGTAACTAATGAAAAACTGTTTTTT
clone size: .; V gene: TRBV30; J gene: TRBJ1-1; D gene: .; CDR3 protein: CAWTWGVTEAFF; CDR3 DNA: TGTGCCTGGACCTGGGGGGTTACTGAAGCTTTCTTT
clone size: .; V gene: TRBV11-3; J gene: TRBJ2-3; D gene: .; CDR3 protein: CASSLEADTQYF; CDR3 DNA: TGTGCCAGCAGCTTAGAGGCAGATACGCAGTATTTT
clone size: .; V gene: TRBV19; J gene: TRBJ1-2; D gene: .; CDR3 protein: CASSLNQVYAYGYTF; CDR3 DNA: TGTGCCAGTAGTTTGAATCAGGTTTACGCCTATGGCTACACCTTC
clone size: .; V gene: TRBV5-1; J gene: TRBJ2-2; D gene: .; CDR3 protein: CASSLAGANTGELFF; CDR3 DNA: TGCGCCAGCAGCTTGGCCGGGGCCAACACCGGGGAGCTGTTTTTT
clone size: few; V gene: TRBV5-4; J gene: TRBJ2-6; D gene: .; CDR3 protein: CASSFGGRGIAGANVLTF; CDR3 DNA: TGTGCCAGCAGCTTCGGGGGGCGCGGAATCGCTGGGGCCAACGTCCTGACTTTC
clone size: .; V gene: TRBV6-5; J gene: TRBJ1-1; D gene: .; CDR3 protein: CASSPLGVHTEAFF; CDR3 DNA: TGTGCCAGCAGTCCCCTAGGGGTTCACACTGAAGCTTTCTTT
clone size: .; V gene: TRBV7-6; J gene: TRBJ2-5; D gene: .; CDR3 protein: CASSLKGETQYF; CDR3 DNA: TGTGCCAGCAGCTTAAAGGGGGAGACCCAGTACTTC
clone size: .; V gene: TRBV9; J gene: TRBJ1-2; D gene: .; CDR3 protein: CASSVDGRGYGYTF; CDR3 DNA: TGTGCCAGCAGCGTAGACGGCAGGGGTTATGGCTACACCTTC
clone size: few; V gene: TRBV7-9; J gene: TRBJ1-5; D gene: .; CDR3 protein: CASSLEEQPQHF; CDR3 DNA: TGTGCCAGCAGCTTAGAGGAACAGCCCCAGCATTTT
clone size: .; V gene: TRBV6-6; J gene: TRBJ2-3; D gene: TRBD2; CDR3 protein: CASSYGREGNTQYF; CDR3 DNA: TGTGCCAGCAGTTACGGGCGGGAGGGTAATACGCAGTATTTT
clone size: medium-sized; V gene: TRBV7-6; J gene: TRBJ1-4; D gene: .; CDR3 protein: CASSLVAGTLIF; CDR3 DNA: TGTGCCAGCAGCTTAGTGGCAGGGACCCTTATCTTT
clone size: .; V gene: TRBV10-3; J gene: TRBJ1-1; D gene: .; CDR3 protein: CAISMGSDTEAFF; CDR3 DNA: TGTGCCATCAGCATGGGGTCGGACACTGAAGCTTTCTTT
clone size: .; V gene: TRBV5-1; J gene: TRBJ2-3; D gene: TRBD2; CDR3 protein: CASSLTSGSTDTQYF; CDR3 DNA: TGCGCCAGCAGCTTAACTAGCGGAAGCACAGATACGCAGTATTTT
clone size: once; V gene: TRBV6-1; J gene: TRBJ2-7; D gene: .; CDR3 protein: CASSSGTYLYEQYF; CDR3 DNA: TGTGCCAGCAGTTCCGGGACTTACCTCTACGAGCAGTACTTC
clone size: .; V gene: TRBV4-1; J gene: TRBJ2-1; D gene: TRBD2; CDR3 protein: CASSQDLGASGRNEQFF; CDR3 DNA: TGCGCCAGCAGCCAAGATCTTGGGGCTAGCGGGAGGAATGAGCAGTTCTTC
clone size: .; V gene: TRBV6-1; J gene: TRBJ2-1; D gene: .; CDR3 protein: CASSDSKGAGVNEQFF; CDR3 DNA: TGTGCCAGCAGTGATTCAAAGGGGGCGGGAGTAAATGAGCAGTTCTTC
clone size: .; V gene: TRBV19; J gene: TRBJ2-7; D gene: .; CDR3 protein: CASSAWTRQGYEQYF; CDR3 DNA: TGTGCCAGTAGTGCCTGGACGCGTCAAGGGTACGAGCAGTACTTC
clone size: .; V gene: TRBV30; J gene: TRBJ2-1; D gene: TRBD1; CDR3 protein: CAWSVGQGYNEQFF; CDR3 DNA: TGTGCCTGGAGTGTAGGACAGGGGTACAATGAGCAGTTCTTC
clone size: .; V gene: TRBV18; J gene: TRBJ1-6; D gene: .; CDR3 protein: CASSQQSSYNSPLHF; CDR3 DNA: TGTGCCAGCTCACAACAGAGCTCCTATAATTCACCCCTCCACTTT
clone size: .; V gene: TRBV6-5; J gene: TRBJ2-7; D gene: .; CDR3 protein: CASSYSADEQYF; CDR3 DNA: TGTGCCAGCAGTTACTCCGCCGACGAGCAGTACTTC
clone size: .; V gene: TRBV5-4; J gene: TRBJ2-7; D gene: .; CDR3 protein: CASRSGEFGSEQYF; CDR3 DNA: TGTGCCAGCAGGTCAGGGGAGTTTGGCTCCGAGCAGTACTTC
clone size: .; V gene: TRBV7-2; J gene: TRBJ1-3; D gene: .; CDR3 protein: CASSLGGDGNTIYF; CDR3 DNA: TGTGCCAGCAGCTTAGGTGGGGATGGAAACACCATATATTTT
clone size: .; V gene: TRBV9; J gene: TRBJ2-7; D gene: TRBD1; CDR3 protein: CASSSGTAYSYEQYF; CDR3 DNA: TGTGCCAGCAGCTCCGGGACAGCGTACTCCTACGAGCAGTACTTC
clone size: .; V gene: TRBV9; J gene: TRBJ2-3; D gene: .; CDR3 protein: CASSPPAGFTDTQYF; CDR3 DNA: TGTGCCAGCAGCCCCCCGGCAGGGTTCACAGATACGCAGTATTTT
clone size: .; V gene: TRBV5-1; J gene: TRBJ2-4; D gene: .; CDR3 protein: CASSSTGHIQYF; CDR3 DNA: TGCGCCAGCAGCTCGACTGGGCACATTCAGTACTTC
clone size: .; V gene: TRBV10-1; J gene: TRBJ2-3; D gene: TRBD2; CDR3 protein: CARLAGPTDTQYF; CDR3 DNA: TGCGCCAGACTAGCGGGCCCCACAGATACGCAGTATTTT
clone size: .; V gene: TRBV10-3; J gene: TRBJ2-7; D gene: TRBD2; CDR3 protein: CAISDWTGGSYEQYF; CDR3 DNA: TGTGCCATCAGTGACTGGACCGGGGGGTCCTACGAGCAGTACTTC
clone size: .; V gene: TRBV11-2; J gene: TRBJ1-3; D gene: .; CDR3 protein: CASSSKTRHSGNTIYF; CDR3 DNA: TGTGCCAGCAGCTCTAAAACGAGGCACTCTGGAAACACCATATATTTT